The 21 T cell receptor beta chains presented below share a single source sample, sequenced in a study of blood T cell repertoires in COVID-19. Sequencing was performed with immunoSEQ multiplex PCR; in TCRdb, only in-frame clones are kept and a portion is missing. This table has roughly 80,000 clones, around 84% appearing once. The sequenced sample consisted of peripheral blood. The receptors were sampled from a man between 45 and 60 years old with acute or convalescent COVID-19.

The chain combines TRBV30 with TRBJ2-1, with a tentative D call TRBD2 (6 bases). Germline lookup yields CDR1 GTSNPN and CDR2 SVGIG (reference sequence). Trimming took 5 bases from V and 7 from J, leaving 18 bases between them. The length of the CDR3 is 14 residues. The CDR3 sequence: CAWSLSGGGNEQFF. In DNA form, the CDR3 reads TGTGCCTGGTCCCTGAGCGGTGGGGGGAATGAGCAGTTCTTC.

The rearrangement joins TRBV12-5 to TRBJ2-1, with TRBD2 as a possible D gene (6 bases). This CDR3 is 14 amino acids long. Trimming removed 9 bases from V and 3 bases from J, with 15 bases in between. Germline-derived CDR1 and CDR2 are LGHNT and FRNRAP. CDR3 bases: TGTGCTAGCCGGGACTCCCAAAACTACAATGAGCAGTTCTTC. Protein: CASRDSQNYNEQFF.

DNA for the CDR3: TGTGCCAGCAGCTTAGAACCGGACAGGGAAGAGACCCAGTACTTC. Protein sequence: CASSLEPDREETQYF. The chain joins TRBV7-8 to TRBJ2-5; 8 nucleotides agree with TRBD1. Germline V gives CDR1 SGHVS, CDR2 FQNEAQ. This CDR3 has 15 residues. The trim removed 1 base at V and 3 bases at J, leaving 4 bases unmatched.

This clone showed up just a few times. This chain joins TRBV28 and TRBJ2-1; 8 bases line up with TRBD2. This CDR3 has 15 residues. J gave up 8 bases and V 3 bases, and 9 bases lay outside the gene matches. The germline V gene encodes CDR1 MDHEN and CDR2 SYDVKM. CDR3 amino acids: CASSLRSDGRDEQFF. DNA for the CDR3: TGTGCCAGCAGTTTGCGCTCAGACGGGAGGGATGAGCAGTTCTTC.

The CDR3 DNA sequence: TGTGCCAGTAGTACACGACAGCTCCAAACCAACTATGGCTACACCTTC. The encoded protein is CASSTRQLQTNYGYTF. The J gene is TRBJ1-2, the V gene TRBV19; the D gene is possibly TRBD1 (5 bases). CDR3 length equals 16 residues. Between the trimmed V and J ends, which lost 4 bases and 2 bases, there was a span of 17 bases. Germline loops: CDR1 LNHDA, CDR2 SQIVND (reference sequence).

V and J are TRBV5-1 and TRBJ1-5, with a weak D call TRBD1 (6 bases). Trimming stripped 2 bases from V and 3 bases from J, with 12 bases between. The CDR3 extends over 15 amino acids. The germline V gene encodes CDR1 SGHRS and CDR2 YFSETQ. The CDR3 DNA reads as TGCGCCAGCAGCTTACAGGGCGGTTCCAATCAGCCCCAGCATTTT. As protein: CASSLQGGSNQPQHF.

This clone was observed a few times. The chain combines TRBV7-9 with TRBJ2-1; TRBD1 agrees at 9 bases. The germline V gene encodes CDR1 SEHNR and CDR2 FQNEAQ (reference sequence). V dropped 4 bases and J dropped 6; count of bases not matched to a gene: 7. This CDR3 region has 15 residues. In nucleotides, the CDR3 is TGTGCCAGCAGCTCCAGGACAGGGGCGGTCAATGAGCAGTTCTTC. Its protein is CASSSRTGAVNEQFF.

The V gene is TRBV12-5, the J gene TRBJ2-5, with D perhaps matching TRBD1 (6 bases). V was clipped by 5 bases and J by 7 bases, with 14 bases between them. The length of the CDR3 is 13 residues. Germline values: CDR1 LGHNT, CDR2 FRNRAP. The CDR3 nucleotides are TGTGCTAGTGGTCGGGACACCTTAACGACCCAGTACTTC. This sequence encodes CASGRDTLTTQYF.

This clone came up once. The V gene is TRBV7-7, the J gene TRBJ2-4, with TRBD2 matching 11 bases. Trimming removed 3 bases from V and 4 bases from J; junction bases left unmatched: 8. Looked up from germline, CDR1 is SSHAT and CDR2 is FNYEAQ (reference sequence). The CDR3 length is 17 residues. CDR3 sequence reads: CASSLLAGGGPKNIQYF. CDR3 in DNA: TGTGCCAGCAGCTTGTTAGCGGGAGGGGGCCCAAAAAACATTCAGTACTTC. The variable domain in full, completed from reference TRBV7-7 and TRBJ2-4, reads GAGVSQSPRYKVTKRGQDVTLRCDPISSHATLYWYQQALGQGPEFLTYFNYEAQPDKSGLPSDRFSAERPEGSISTLTIQRTEQRDSAMYRCASSLLAGGGPKNIQYFGAGTRLSVL.

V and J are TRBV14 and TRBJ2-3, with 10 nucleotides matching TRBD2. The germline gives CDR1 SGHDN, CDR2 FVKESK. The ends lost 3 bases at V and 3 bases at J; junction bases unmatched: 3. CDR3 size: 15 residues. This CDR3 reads CASSQSGGVTDTQYF. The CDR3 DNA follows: TGTGCCAGCAGCCAGAGCGGGGGGGTGACAGATACGCAGTATTTT.

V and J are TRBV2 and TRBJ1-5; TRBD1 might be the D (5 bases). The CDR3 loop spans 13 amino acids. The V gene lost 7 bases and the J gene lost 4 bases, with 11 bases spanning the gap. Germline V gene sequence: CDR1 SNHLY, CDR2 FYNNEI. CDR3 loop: CASMFRVNQPQHF. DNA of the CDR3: TGTGCCAGCATGTTCAGGGTAAATCAGCCCCAGCATTTT.

Here the CDR3 reads CASSERTVDQPQHF. The CDR3 bases are TGTGCCAGCAGCGAAAGGACAGTGGATCAGCCCCAGCATTTT. The rearrangement uses TRBV2 and TRBJ1-5; possibly TRBD1 for D (6 bases). The V end lost 6 bases, the J end lost 5 bases, and 14 bases lay between the germline ends. Germline CDR1 is SNHLY and CDR2 is FYNNEI. The CDR3 has 14 residues.

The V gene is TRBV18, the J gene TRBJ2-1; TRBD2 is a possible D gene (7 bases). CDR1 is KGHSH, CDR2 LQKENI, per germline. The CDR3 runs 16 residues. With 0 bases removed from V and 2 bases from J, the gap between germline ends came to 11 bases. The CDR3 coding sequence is TGTGCCAGCTCACCACCGGGGGGGGCGGCCTACAATGAGCAGTTCTTC. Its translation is CASSPPGGAAYNEQFF.

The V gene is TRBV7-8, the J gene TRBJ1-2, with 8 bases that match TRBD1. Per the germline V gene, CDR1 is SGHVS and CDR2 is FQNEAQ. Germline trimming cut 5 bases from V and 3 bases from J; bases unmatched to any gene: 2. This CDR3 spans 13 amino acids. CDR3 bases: TGTGCCAGCAGCCCGGACAGGGACTATGGCTACACCTTC. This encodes CASSPDRDYGYTF.

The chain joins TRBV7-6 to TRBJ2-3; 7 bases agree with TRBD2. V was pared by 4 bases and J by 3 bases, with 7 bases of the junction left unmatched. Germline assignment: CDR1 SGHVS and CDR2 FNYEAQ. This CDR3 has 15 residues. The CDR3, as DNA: TGTGCCAGCAGCTCCCTGCGGGAGAAGACAGATACGCAGTATTTT. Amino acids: CASSSLREKTDTQYF.

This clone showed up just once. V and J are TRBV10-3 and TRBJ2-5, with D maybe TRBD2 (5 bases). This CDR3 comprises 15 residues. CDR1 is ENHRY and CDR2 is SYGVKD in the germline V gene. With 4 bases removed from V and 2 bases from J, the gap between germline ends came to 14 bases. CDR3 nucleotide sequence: TGTGCCATCAGTGTACAGTCCTCGGGGCAAGAGACCCAGTACTTC. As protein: CAISVQSSGQETQYF.

CDR3 sequence: CASSLQISYNSPLHF. For the CDR3, the DNA is TGTGCCAGCAGCTTACAGATCTCCTATAATTCACCCCTCCACTTT. The chain joins TRBV7-9 to TRBJ1-6; D is unresolved. Germline assignment: CDR1 SEHNR and CDR2 FQNEAQ (reference sequence). The CDR3 covers 15 residues. Trimming stripped 2 bases from V and 0 bases from J, with 5 bases between.

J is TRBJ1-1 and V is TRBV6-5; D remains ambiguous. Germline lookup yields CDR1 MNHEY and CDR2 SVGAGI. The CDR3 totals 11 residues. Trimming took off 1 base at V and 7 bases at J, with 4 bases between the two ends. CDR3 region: CASSYYGEAFF. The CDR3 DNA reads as TGTGCCAGCAGTTACTACGGTGAAGCTTTCTTT.

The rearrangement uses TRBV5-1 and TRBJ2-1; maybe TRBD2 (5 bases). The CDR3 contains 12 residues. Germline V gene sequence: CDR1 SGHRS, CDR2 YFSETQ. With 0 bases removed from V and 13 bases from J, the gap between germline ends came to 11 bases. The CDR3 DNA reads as TGCGCCAGCAGCTTGGCGAGGGTGCAACAGTTCTTC. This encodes CASSLARVQQFF.

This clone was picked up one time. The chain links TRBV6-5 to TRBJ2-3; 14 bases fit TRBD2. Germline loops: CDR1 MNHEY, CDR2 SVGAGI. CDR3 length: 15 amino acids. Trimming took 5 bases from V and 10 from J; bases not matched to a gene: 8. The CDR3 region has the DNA TGTGCCAGCAGTACGGGGACTAGCGGGAGAGTCGCGCAGTATTTT. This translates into CASSTGTSGRVAQYF.

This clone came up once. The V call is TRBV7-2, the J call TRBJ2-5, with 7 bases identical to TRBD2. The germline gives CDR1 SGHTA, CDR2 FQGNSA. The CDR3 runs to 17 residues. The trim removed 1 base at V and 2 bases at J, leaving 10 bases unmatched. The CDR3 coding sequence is TGTGCCAGCAGCTTAGTCTTCTTAGGCGGGGGACAAGAGACCCAGTACTTC. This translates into CASSLVFLGGGQETQYF.